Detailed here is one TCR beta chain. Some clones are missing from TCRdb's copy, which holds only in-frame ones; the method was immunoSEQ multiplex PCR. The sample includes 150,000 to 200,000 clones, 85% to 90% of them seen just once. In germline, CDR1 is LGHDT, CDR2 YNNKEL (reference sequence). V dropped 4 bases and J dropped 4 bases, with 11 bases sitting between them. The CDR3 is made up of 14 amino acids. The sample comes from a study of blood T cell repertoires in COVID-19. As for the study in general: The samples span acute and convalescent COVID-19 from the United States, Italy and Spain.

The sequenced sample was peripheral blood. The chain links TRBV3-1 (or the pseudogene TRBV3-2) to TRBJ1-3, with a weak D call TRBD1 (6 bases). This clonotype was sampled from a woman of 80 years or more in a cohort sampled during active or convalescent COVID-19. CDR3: CASSPQGYGNTIYF. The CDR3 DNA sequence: TGTGCCAGCAGCCCCCAGGGGTACGGAAACACCATATATTTT.